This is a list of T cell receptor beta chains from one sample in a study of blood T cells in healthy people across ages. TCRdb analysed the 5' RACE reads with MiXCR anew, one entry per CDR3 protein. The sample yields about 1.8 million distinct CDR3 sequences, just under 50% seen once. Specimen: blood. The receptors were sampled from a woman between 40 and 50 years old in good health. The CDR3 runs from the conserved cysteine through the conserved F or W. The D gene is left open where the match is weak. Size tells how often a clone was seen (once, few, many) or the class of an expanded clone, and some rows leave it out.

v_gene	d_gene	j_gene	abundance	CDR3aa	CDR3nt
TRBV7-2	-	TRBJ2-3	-	CASSPPVLGKDTQYF	TGTGCCAGCAGCCCCCCCGTTCTAGGGAAAGATACGCAGTATTTT
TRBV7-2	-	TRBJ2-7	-	CAGLAGSSSYEQYF	TGTGCCGGCTTAGCAGGTTCTAGCTCCTACGAGCAGTACTTC
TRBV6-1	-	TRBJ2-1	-	CASSPKAVETPIYNEQFF	TGTGCCAGCAGTCCAAAAGCCGTAGAAACACCCATTTACAATGAGCAGTTCTTC
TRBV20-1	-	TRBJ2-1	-	CSASTGSYNEQFF	TGCAGTGCTAGTACGGGATCCTACAATGAGCAGTTCTTC
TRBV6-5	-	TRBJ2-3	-	CASSYDKGSTDTQYF	TGTGCCAGCAGTTACGATAAGGGAAGCACAGATACGCAGTATTTT
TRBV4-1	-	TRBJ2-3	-	CASSQGGFGDTQYF	TGCGCCAGCAGCCAAGGCGGGTTTGGAGATACGCAGTATTTT
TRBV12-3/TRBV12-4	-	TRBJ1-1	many	CASSRRGAEAFF	TGTGCCAGCAGCCGACGCGGGGCTGAAGCTTTCTTT
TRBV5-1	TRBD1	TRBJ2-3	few	CASSLPGQGNTDTQYF	TGCGCCAGCAGCTTACCGGGACAGGGGAACACAGATACGCAGTATTTT
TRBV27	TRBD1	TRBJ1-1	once	CASSFIVEGTGGNTEAFF	TGTGCCAGCAGTTTTATCGTTGAAGGGACAGGGGGGAACACTGAAGCTTTCTTT
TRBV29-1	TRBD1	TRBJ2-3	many	CSAGQGADTQYF	TGCAGCGCTGGACAGGGGGCTGATACGCAGTATTTT
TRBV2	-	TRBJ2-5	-	CASRTQPETQYF	TGTGCCAGCAGGACCCAACCCGAGACCCAGTACTTC
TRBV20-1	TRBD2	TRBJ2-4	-	CSAQRDGKNIQYF	TGCAGTGCGCAGCGGGACGGCAAAAACATTCAGTACTTC
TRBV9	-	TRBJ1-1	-	CASSQDGTEAFF	TGTGCCAGCAGCCAGGACGGCACTGAAGCTTTCTTT
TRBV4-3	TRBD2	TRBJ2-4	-	CASSQGRLAENIQYF	TGCGCCAGCAGCCAAGGTCGACTAGCCGAAAACATTCAGTACTTC
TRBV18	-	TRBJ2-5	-	CASSLSGSAQETQYF	TGTGCCAGCTCACTCTCGGGGTCAGCCCAAGAGACCCAGTACTTC
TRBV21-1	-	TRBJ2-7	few	CASSKGNRSYEQYF	TGTGCCAGCAGCAAAGGCAACAGATCCTACGAGCAGTACTTC
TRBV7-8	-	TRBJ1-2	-	CASSTPGGEGHGYTF	TGTGCCAGCAGCACTCCGGGGGGGGAGGGTCATGGCTACACCTTC
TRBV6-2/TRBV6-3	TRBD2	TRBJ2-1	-	CASRRPGLAGIAFF	TGTGCCAGCAGGCGACCGGGACTAGCGGGGATCGCGTTCTTC
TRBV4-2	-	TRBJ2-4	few	CASSAGRGGRIQYF	TGTGCCAGCAGCGCCGGGAGAGGGGGGCGCATTCAGTACTTC
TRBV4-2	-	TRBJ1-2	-	CASSPGINGRYGYTF	TGTGCCAGCAGCCCGGGGATCAACGGCCGCTATGGCTACACCTTC
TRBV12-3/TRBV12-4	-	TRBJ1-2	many	CASSPGSYGYTF	TGTGCCAGCAGCCCCGGGTCCTATGGCTACACCTTC
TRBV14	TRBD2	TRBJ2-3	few	CASSPIPSGGKDTQYF	TGTGCCAGCAGCCCTATCCCGAGCGGGGGTAAAGATACGCAGTATTTT
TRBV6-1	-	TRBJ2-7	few	CATLPRQTSYEQYF	TGTGCCACCCTACCTCGACAGACCTCCTACGAGCAGTACTTC
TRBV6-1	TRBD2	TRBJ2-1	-	CASSERTSGDYYNEQFF	TGTGCCAGCAGTGAAAGGACTAGCGGGGACTACTACAATGAGCAGTTCTTC
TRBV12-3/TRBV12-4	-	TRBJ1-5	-	CASSLTLGVDQPQHF	TGTGCCAGCAGCTTGACATTAGGGGTGGATCAGCCCCAGCATTTT
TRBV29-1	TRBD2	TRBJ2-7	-	CSVGGSSYNEQYF	TGCAGTGTGGGCGGGAGCTCCTACAATGAGCAGTACTTC
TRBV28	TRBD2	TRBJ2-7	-	CASSRGGTGVEQYF	TGTGCCAGCAGTCGCGGGGGGACGGGGGTCGAGCAGTACTTC
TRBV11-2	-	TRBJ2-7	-	CASSLAPLGVGTLQYF	TGTGCCAGCAGCTTAGCCCCCCTGGGGGTTGGAACATTGCAGTACTTC
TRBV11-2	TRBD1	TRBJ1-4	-	CASSFRQGAEKLFF	TGTGCCAGCAGCTTTCGACAGGGGGCCGAAAAACTGTTTTTT
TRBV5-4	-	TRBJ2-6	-	CASSLGTKAGANVLTF	TGTGCCAGCAGCTTGGGGACAAAGGCTGGGGCCAACGTCCTGACTTTC
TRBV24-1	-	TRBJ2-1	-	CATSDWFTNEQFF	TGTGCCACCAGTGATTGGTTCACCAATGAGCAGTTCTTC
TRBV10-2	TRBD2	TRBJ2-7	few	CASSAYVGLAGREQYF	TGCGCCAGCAGTGCCTACGTGGGACTAGCGGGGCGCGAGCAGTACTTC
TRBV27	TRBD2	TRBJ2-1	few	CASSLIGSGGSENEQFF	TGTGCCAGCAGTTTAATTGGTAGCGGGGGGTCGGAGAATGAGCAGTTCTTC
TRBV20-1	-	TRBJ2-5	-	CSARDYNNQETQYF	TGCAGTGCTAGAGATTATAATAACCAAGAGACCCAGTACTTC
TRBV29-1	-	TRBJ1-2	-	CSASGPDYGYTF	TGCAGCGCCTCGGGACCGGACTATGGCTACACCTTC
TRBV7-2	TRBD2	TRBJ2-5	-	CTSRFPGGQETQYF	TGTACCAGCAGATTCCCGGGAGGCCAAGAGACCCAGTACTTC
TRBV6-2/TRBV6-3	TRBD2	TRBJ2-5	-	CASREAGDQETQYF	TGTGCCTCCAGAGAGGCGGGGGACCAAGAGACCCAGTACTTC